The 24 T cell receptor beta chains below were found in one sample sequenced in a study of cytomegalovirus exposure and HLA in healthy donors. The PCR had 60 Vbeta and 13 Jbeta primers. The assay was immunoSEQ multiplex PCR, and TCRdb's table has in-frame clones only and misses some. The repertoire holds fewer than 300,000 clones, with approximately 80% as singletons. Sequencing used PBMCs. These receptors were obtained from a girl under 10 years old in good health and CMV-seronegative.

This rearrangement joins TRBV28 to TRBJ2-1, with 8 bases aligning to TRBD2. CDR1 MDHEN and CDR2 SYDVKM come from the germline V gene. This CDR3 spans 16 amino acids. V dropped 7 bases and J dropped 3; count of bases not matched to a gene: 11. CDR3 region: CASTPSGRRVYNEQFF. The CDR3 DNA is TGTGCCAGCACCCCGAGCGGGAGAAGGGTCTACAATGAGCAGTTCTTC. Filled out from reference TRBV28 and TRBJ2-1, the complete variable domain reads DVKVTQSSRYLVKRTGEKVFLECVQDMDHENMFWYRQDPGLGLRLIYFSYDVKMKEKGDIPEGYSVSREKKERFSLILESASTNQTSMYLCASTPSGRRVYNEQFFGPGTRLTVL.

The V and J genes are TRBV7-9 and TRBJ2-2; tentative D call: TRBD1 (6 bases). V lost 0 bases to trimming and J lost 7 bases, with 12 bases between them. Germline V lookup: CDR1 SEHNR, CDR2 FQNEAQ (reference sequence). The CDR3 runs to 15 residues. The CDR3 DNA reads as TGTGCCAGCAGCTTAGCGGCAGGGGTATACGGGGAGCTGTTTTTT. It specifies CASSLAAGVYGELFF.

The CDR3 coding sequence is TGTGCCAGCAGCCAATCTACCGGGACTAGCGCCTACGAGCAGTACTTC. Encoded protein: CASSQSTGTSAYEQYF. The rearrangement joins TRBV14 to TRBJ2-7, with 10 bases that match TRBD2. The trim removed 2 bases at V and 2 bases at J, leaving 6 bases unmatched. Germline V gene sequence: CDR1 SGHDN, CDR2 FVKESK. The CDR3 sequence is 16 residues long.

This rearrangement joins TRBV5-3 to TRBJ2-2; 9 bases are a match to TRBD2. TRBV5-3 is identified as an open reading frame with a role that is uncertain. Germline trimming cut 1 base from V and 2 bases from J; bases unmatched to any gene: 9. CDR3 size: 18 residues. The CDR3 bases are TGTGCCAGAAGCTTGAATCGACTAGCGGAAATTAACACCGGGGAGCTGTTTTTT. Protein sequence: CARSLNRLAEINTGELFF.

This rearrangement joins TRBV6-5 to TRBJ2-3; perhaps TRBD1 as D (6 bases). V lost 5 bases, J lost 0 bases, and 9 bases lay in between. CDR1 and CDR2 (germline): MNHEY, SVGAGI. The CDR3 has 14 residues. CDR3 protein: CASSRQASTDTQYF. DNA of the CDR3: TGTGCCAGCAGTCGACAGGCTAGCACAGATACGCAGTATTTT.

This chain links TRBV7-7 with TRBJ2-3, with D hard to call. V was pared by 2 bases and J by 4 bases, with 10 bases between. Germline lookup yields CDR1 SSHAT and CDR2 FNYEAQ (reference sequence). The CDR3 runs to 14 residues. CDR3 sequence (DNA): TGTGCCAGCAGCTTAATCGAGAACGCAGATACGCAGTATTTT. Encoded protein: CASSLIENADTQYF. Full variable domain (outside the CDR3, taken from reference TRBV7-7 and TRBJ2-3): GAGVSQSPRYKVTKRGQDVTLRCDPISSHATLYWYQQALGQGPEFLTYFNYEAQPDKSGLPSDRFSAERPEGSISTLTIQRTEQRDSAMYRCASSLIENADTQYFGPGTRLTVL.

This chain connects TRBV27 to TRBJ2-1; D may be TRBD1 (5 bases). Germline V CDR1 and CDR2: MNHEY, SMNVEV (reference sequence). This CDR3 comprises 18 residues. With 6 bases removed from V and 4 bases from J, the gap between germline ends came to 25 bases. The chain's CDR3 is CASRAYSEIRVPYNEQFF. CDR3 DNA sequence: TGTGCCAGCAGAGCTTACTCAGAAATCAGGGTCCCTTACAATGAGCAGTTCTTC.

The chain joins TRBV6-5 to TRBJ2-1, with D hard to call. Trimming took 4 bases from V and 6 from J, leaving 10 bases between them. CDR3 length: 13 amino acids. CDR1 is MNHEY and CDR2 is SVGAGI in the germline V gene. The CDR3 region has the DNA TGTGCCAGCAGTTCATGGCTAGGCAATGAGCAGTTCTTC. It translates to CASSSWLGNEQFF.

This chain joins TRBV9 and TRBJ2-7, with 7 bases that match TRBD2. CDR1 SGDLS and CDR2 YYNGEE come from the germline V gene. The CDR3 loop spans 15 amino acids. V dropped 4 bases and J dropped 0; count of bases not matched to a gene: 7. CDR3 residues: CASSPGTTLSYEQYF. In nucleotides, the CDR3 is TGTGCCAGCAGCCCCGGGACTACTCTCTCCTACGAGCAGTACTTC.

This chain joins TRBV6-1 and TRBJ2-1; TRBD2 might be the D (5 bases). The length of the CDR3 is 15 residues. Germline-derived CDR1 and CDR2 are MNHNS and SASEGT. V gave up 3 bases and J gave up 7 bases, with 16 bases separating them. CDR3 region: CASSERVSQANEQFF. Written as DNA, the CDR3 is TGTGCCAGCAGTGAGAGGGTATCTCAAGCGAATGAGCAGTTCTTC.

The genes are TRBV28 and TRBJ2-2; D gene ambiguous. CDR1 and CDR2 (germline): MDHEN, SYDVKM. The CDR3 is made up of 12 amino acids. V gave up 5 bases and J gave up 3 bases, with 4 bases separating them. The CDR3 sequence: CASSPYTGELFF. In nucleotides, the CDR3 is TGTGCCAGCAGTCCATACACCGGGGAGCTGTTTTTT.

V and J are TRBV27 and TRBJ1-1, with 9 nucleotides matching TRBD1. The V and J ends lost 4 bases and 1 base, in that order; junction bases with no gene match: 4. Germline-derived CDR1 and CDR2 are MNHEY and SMNVEV (reference sequence). CDR3 length: 15 residues. The CDR3 is CASSSRTGANTEAFF. CDR3 bases: TGTGCCAGCAGTTCGAGGACAGGGGCGAACACTGAAGCTTTCTTT.

The sample holds a few counts of this clone. V usage is TRBV19 and J usage is TRBJ2-5; 8 bases agree with TRBD2. Germline values: CDR1 LNHDA, CDR2 SQIVND (reference sequence). The trim removed 5 bases at V and 4 bases at J, leaving 3 bases unmatched. CDR3 length: 13 amino acids. The CDR3 DNA sequence: TGTGCCAGTAGTTTCGGACTAGCAGAGACCCAGTACTTC. Residues: CASSFGLAETQYF. Together with reference TRBV19 and TRBJ2-5, the CDR3 gives the full variable domain: DGGITQSPKYLFRKEGQNVTLSCEQNLNHDAMYWYRQDPGQGLRLIYYSQIVNDFQKGDIAEGYSVSREKKESFPLTVTSAQKNPTAFYLCASSFGLAETQYFGPGTRLLVL.

This sequence joins TRBV6-6 and TRBJ2-7; no definite D call. V was clipped by 4 bases and J by 6 bases, with 7 bases between them. The germline V gene encodes CDR1 MNHNY and CDR2 SVGAGI (reference sequence). This CDR3 is built from 11 residues. CDR3 protein: CASSSYIEQYF. The CDR3 DNA sequence: TGTGCCAGCAGTTCGTACATCGAGCAGTACTTC.

V gene TRBV10-3 combines with J gene TRBJ1-2; 10 bases agree with TRBD1. The CDR3 has 13 amino acids. V lost 6 bases to trimming and J lost 6 bases; unmatched junction nucleotides: 4. Germline V gene sequence: CDR1 ENHRY, CDR2 SYGVKD. The CDR3 sequence: CAIRTGGGDGYTF. CDR3 DNA sequence: TGTGCCATCAGGACAGGGGGCGGAGATGGCTACACCTTC.

CDR3 DNA: TGCGCCAGCAGACCAGGACTAGCCTCCTACGAGCAGTACTTC. It is translated as CASRPGLASYEQYF. This rearrangement joins TRBV5-1 to TRBJ2-7, with 8 positions matching TRBD2. V lost 5 bases and J lost 0; bases outside the gene matches: 4. CDR1 is SGHRS and CDR2 is YFSETQ in the germline V gene. This CDR3 has 14 amino acids.

A single count supports this clone. V and J are TRBV7-3 and TRBJ2-7; possible D gene TRBD2, 6 bases. The V gene lost 4 bases and the J gene lost 2 bases, with 15 bases spanning the gap. The germline gives CDR1 SGHTA, CDR2 FQGTGA. This CDR3 comprises 15 residues. The CDR3 nucleotides are TGTGCCAGCAGCTCCTCCCCGGGAGTCACCTACGAGCAGTACTTC. Translation gives CASSSSPGVTYEQYF.

This clone was seen a few times. The rearrangement joins TRBV28 to TRBJ2-7, with D maybe TRBD2 (5 bases). This CDR3 has 13 residues. Trimming cost V 6 bases and J 7 bases, with 16 bases left between them. The germline gives CDR1 MDHEN, CDR2 SYDVKM. CDR3 amino acids: CASRTASEREQYF. The CDR3 DNA sequence: TGTGCCAGCAGAACAGCGAGCGAGCGGGAGCAGTACTTC.

The gene calls are TRBV5-1 and TRBJ2-1, with D unclear. The CDR3 is 14 residues long. Germline assignment: CDR1 SGHRS and CDR2 YFSETQ. V was pared by 2 bases and J by 5 bases, with 11 bases between. The CDR3 loop reads CASSLPELNNEQFF. The CDR3 DNA reads TGCGCCAGCAGCTTACCCGAACTGAACAATGAGCAGTTCTTC.

CDR3 sequence (DNA): TGTGCCACACTACTAAGGTCCTACGAGCAGTACTTC. Protein sequence: CATLLRSYEQYF. This chain links TRBV28 with TRBJ2-7, with unresolved D. Germline lookup yields CDR1 MDHEN and CDR2 SYDVKM. The CDR3 consists of 12 residues. Between the trimmed V and J ends, which lost 10 bases and 1 base, there was a span of 11 bases.

The rearrangement uses TRBV5-1 and TRBJ2-2; 11 bases line up with TRBD2. The CDR3 is 16 residues long. Germline CDR1 and CDR2: SGHRS and YFSETQ. Losses at the gene ends were 4 bases for V and 6 bases for J; bases not matched to a gene: 8. This CDR3 reads CASSQTSGGSPGELFF. For the CDR3, the DNA is TGCGCCAGCAGCCAAACTAGCGGGGGTTCGCCCGGGGAGCTGTTTTTT.

The V gene is TRBV19, the J gene TRBJ1-5, with 7 positions matching TRBD1. Trimming at V came to 8 bases and at J to 0 bases, leaving 10 bases not matched to a gene. This CDR3 has 16 amino acids. Germline V lookup: CDR1 LNHDA, CDR2 SQIVND (reference sequence). CDR3 region: CASSPGQRFSNQPQHF. CDR3 bases: TGTGCCAGTTCTCCGGGACAGCGGTTTAGCAATCAGCCCCAGCATTTT.

The V call is TRBV18, the J call TRBJ2-7; 8 bases line up with TRBD1. J was trimmed by 5 bases and V by 4 bases; bases with no gene match: 13. The CDR3 loop spans 16 amino acids. The V gene's germline CDR1 is KGHSH and CDR2 LQKENI. The CDR3 sequence: CASSLEARDRNNEQYF. The DNA for the CDR3 is TGTGCCAGCTCACTAGAGGCCCGGGACAGGAACAACGAGCAGTACTTC.

This chain links TRBV5-1 with TRBJ1-4; 7 bases are shared with TRBD1. Trimming removed 4 bases from V and 5 bases from J; junction bases left unmatched: 5. Germline V gene lookup returns CDR1 SGHRS and CDR2 YFSETQ. This CDR3 has 14 residues. The CDR3 loop is CASSPGTENEKLFF. CDR3 bases: TGCGCCAGCAGCCCGGGGACAGAGAATGAAAAACTGTTTTTT.